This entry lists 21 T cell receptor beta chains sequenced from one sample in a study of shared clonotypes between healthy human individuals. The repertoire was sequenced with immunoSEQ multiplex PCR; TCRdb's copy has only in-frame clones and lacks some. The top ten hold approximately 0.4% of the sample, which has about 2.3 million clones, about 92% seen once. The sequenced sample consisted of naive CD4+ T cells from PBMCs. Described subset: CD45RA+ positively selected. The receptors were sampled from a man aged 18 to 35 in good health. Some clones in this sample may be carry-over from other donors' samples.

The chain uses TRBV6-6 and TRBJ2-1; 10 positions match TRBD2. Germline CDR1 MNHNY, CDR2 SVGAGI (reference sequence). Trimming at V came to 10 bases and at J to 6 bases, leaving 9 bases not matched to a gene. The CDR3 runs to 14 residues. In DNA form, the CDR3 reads TGTGCCACTAGCGGGAGCTTGGGCACCAATGAGCAGTTCTTC. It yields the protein CATSGSLGTNEQFF.

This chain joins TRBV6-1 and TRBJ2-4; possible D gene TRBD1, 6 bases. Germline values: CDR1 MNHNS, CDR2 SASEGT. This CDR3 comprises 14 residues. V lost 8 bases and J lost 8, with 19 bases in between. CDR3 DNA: TGTGCCAGCCGCCAATTTCCAGGGGTCCACATTCAGTACTTC. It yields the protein CASRQFPGVHIQYF.

The CDR3: CASRTSGSYPYEQYF. In DNA, the CDR3 is TGTGCCAGCCGGACTAGCGGGAGCTACCCCTACGAGCAGTACTTC. The V call is TRBV28, the J call TRBJ2-7, with 13 bases fitting TRBD2. Per germline, CDR1 MDHEN and CDR2 SYDVKM. The CDR3 length is 15 residues. J gave up 2 bases and V 8 bases, and 6 bases lay outside the gene matches.

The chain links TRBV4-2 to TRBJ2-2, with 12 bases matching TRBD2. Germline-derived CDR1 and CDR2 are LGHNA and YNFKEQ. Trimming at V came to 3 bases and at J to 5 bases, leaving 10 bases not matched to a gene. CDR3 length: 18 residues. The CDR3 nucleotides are TGTGCCAGCAGCCACGCCCTAGCGGGAGGGCCAGGTACCGGGGAGCTGTTTTTT. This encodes CASSHALAGGPGTGELFF.

The DNA of the CDR3 is TGTGCCAGCAGCGTGCAGGGGGCAATCACTGAAGCTTTCTTT. Amino acids: CASSVQGAITEAFF. This chain links TRBV2 with TRBJ1-1, with 8 bases identical to TRBD1. CDR3 length equals 14 residues. V trimming: 6 bases; J trimming: 4 bases; junction bases outside the gene matches: 7. Germline CDR1 SNHLY, CDR2 FYNNEI.

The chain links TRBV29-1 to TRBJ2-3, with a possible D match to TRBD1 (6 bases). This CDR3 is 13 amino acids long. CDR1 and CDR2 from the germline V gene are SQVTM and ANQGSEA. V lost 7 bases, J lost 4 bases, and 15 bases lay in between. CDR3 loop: CSGGQGPSDTQYF. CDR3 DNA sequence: TGCAGCGGGGGGCAGGGTCCGTCAGATACGCAGTATTTT.

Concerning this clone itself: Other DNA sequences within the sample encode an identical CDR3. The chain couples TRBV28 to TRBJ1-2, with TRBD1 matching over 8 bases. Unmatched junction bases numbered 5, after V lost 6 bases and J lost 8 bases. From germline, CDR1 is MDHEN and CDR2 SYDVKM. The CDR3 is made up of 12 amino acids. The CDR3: CASSQGAGGYTF. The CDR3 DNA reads TGTGCCAGCAGCCAGGGGGCGGGAGGCTACACCTTC.

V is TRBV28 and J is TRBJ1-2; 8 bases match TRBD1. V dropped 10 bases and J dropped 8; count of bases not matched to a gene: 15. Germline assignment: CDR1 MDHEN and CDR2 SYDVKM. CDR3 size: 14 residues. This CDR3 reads CATRPQGGTGGYTF. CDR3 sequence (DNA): TGTGCCACACGCCCACAGGGGGGTACGGGAGGCTACACCTTC.

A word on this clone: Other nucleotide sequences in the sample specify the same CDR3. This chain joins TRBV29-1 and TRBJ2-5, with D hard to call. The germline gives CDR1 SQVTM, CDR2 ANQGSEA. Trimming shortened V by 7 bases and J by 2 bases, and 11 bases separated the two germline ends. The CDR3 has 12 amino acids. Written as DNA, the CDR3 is TGCAGCGCCGGAAGACAACAAGAGACCCAGTACTTC. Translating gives CSAGRQQETQYF.

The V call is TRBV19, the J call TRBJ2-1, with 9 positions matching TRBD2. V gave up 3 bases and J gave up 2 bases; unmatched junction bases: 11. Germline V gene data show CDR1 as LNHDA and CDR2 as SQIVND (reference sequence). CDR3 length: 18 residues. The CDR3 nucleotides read TGTGCCAGTAGTATTTTCGGTGGCGGGAGGGGCCCCTACAATGAGCAGTTCTTC. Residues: CASSIFGGGRGPYNEQFF.

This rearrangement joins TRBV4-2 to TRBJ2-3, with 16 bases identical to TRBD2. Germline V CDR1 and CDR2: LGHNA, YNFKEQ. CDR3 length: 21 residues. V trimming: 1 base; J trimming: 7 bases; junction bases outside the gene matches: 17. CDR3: CASSQVLPGTSGRAGSHTQYF. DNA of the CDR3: TGTGCCAGCAGCCAAGTTCTGCCGGGGACTAGCGGGAGGGCCGGTTCTCATACGCAGTATTTT.

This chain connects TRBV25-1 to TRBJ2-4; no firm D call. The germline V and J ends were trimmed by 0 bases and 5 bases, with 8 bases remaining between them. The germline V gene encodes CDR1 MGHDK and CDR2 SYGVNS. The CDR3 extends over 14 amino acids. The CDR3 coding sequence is TGTGCCAGCAGTGAATATAGGGATCAAAACATTCAGTACTTC. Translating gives CASSEYRDQNIQYF.

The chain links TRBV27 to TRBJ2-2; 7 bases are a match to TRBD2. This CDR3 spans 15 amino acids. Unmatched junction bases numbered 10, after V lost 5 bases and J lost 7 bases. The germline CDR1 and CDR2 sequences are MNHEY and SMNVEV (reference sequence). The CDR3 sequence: CASSQQRSGIGELFF. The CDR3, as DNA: TGTGCCAGCAGTCAGCAGCGGAGCGGGATCGGGGAGCTGTTTTTT.

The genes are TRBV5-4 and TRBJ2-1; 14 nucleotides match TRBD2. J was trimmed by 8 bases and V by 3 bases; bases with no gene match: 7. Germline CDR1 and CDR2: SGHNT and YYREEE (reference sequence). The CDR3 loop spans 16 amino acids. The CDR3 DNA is TGTGCCAGCAGCTCGGGACTAGCGGGAGTTCGAGATGAGCAGTTCTTC. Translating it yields CASSSGLAGVRDEQFF.

CDR3 loop: CASSWDRVGEQYF. The CDR3 DNA reads as TGTGCCAGCAGCTGGGACAGGGTTGGCGAGCAGTACTTC. J is TRBJ2-7 and V is TRBV7-2, with 9 bases aligning to TRBD1. CDR3 size: 13 residues. Per germline, CDR1 SGHTA and CDR2 FQGNSA. Trimming cost V 4 bases and J 6 bases; bases outside gene matches: 4.

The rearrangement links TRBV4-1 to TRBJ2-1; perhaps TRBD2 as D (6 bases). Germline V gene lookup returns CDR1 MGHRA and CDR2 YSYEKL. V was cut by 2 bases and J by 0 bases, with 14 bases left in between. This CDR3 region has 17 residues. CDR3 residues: CASSQSGGPTSYNEQFF. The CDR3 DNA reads TGCGCCAGCAGCCAATCCGGGGGTCCGACCTCCTACAATGAGCAGTTCTTC.

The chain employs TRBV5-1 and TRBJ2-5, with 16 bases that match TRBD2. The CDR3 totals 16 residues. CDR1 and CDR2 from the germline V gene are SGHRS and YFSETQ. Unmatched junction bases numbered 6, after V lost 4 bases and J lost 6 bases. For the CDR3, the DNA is TGCGCCAGCAGCCCGGGGACTAGCGGGAGGGCTCAGACCCAGTACTTC. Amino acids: CASSPGTSGRAQTQYF. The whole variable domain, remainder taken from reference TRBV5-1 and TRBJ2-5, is KAGVTQTPRYLIKTRGQQVTLSCSPISGHRSVSWYQQTPGQGLQFLFEYFSETQRNKGNFPGRFSGRQFSNSRSEMNVSTLELGDSALYLCASSPGTSGRAQTQYFGPGTRLLVL.

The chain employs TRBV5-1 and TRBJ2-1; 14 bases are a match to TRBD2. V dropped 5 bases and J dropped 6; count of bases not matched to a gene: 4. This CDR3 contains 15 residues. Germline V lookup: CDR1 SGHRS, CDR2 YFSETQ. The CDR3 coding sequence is TGCGCCAGCAGAGTAGGGACTAGCGGGAGCAATGAGCAGTTCTTC. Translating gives CASRVGTSGSNEQFF.

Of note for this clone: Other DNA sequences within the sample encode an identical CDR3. The CDR3 loop reads CASSLAASTGELFF. Written as DNA, the CDR3 is TGCGCCAGCAGCTTGGCCGCCAGTACCGGGGAGCTGTTTTTT. V gene TRBV5-1 combines with J gene TRBJ2-2; no definite D call. Trimming left V 0 bases short and J 5 bases short, with 8 bases between. The CDR3 spans 14 residues. Per the germline V gene, CDR1 is SGHRS and CDR2 is YFSETQ.

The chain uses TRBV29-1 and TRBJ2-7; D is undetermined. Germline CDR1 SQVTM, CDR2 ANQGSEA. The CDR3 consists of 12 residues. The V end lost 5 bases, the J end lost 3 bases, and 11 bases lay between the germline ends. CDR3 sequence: CSVTSRHYEQYF. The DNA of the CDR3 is TGCAGCGTTACATCTCGACACTACGAGCAGTACTTC.

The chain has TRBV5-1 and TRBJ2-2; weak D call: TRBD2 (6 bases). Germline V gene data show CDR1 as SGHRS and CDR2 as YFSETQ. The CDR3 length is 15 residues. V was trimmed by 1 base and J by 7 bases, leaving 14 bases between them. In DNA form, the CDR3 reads TGCGCCAGCAGCTTGACCGGGACTCCAAACGGGGAGCTGTTTTTT. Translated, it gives CASSLTGTPNGELFF.